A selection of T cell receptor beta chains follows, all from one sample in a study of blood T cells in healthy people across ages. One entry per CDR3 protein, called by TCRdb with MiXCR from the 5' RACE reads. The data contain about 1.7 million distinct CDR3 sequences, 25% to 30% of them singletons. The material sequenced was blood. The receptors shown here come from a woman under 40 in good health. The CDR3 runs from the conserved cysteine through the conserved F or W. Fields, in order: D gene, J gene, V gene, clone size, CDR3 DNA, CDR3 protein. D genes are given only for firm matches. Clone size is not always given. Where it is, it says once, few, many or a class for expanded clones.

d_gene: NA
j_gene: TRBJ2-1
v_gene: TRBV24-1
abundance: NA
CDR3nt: TGTGCCACCAGTGACCCTGGACAGCCGACCTACAATGAGCAGTTCTTC
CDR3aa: CATSDPGQPTYNEQFF

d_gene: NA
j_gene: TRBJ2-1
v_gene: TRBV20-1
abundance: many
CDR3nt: TGCAGTGCTACAGGAGCGGTAGTAATCTACAATGAGCAGTTCTTC
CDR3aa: CSATGAVVIYNEQFF

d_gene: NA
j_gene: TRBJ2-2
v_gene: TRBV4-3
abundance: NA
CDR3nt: TGCGCCAGCAGCCAAGAAATGAGGGAGATGTCCCGGGAGCTGTTTTTT
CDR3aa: CASSQEMREMSRELFF

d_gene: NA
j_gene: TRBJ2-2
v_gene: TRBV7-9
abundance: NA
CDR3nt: TGTGCCAGCAGCCCCCCCCCGGGGAGCACCGGGGAGCTGTTTTTT
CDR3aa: CASSPPPGSTGELFF

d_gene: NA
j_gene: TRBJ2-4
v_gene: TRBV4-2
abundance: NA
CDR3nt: TGTGCCAGCAGCCAAGATCCGACAGGCCTAGCCAAAAACATTCAGTACTTC
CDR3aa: CASSQDPTGLAKNIQYF

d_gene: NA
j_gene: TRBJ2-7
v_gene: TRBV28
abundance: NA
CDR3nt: TGTGCCAGCAGTGAATCCAGCAGCACAAACGAGCAGTACTTC
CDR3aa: CASSESSSTNEQYF

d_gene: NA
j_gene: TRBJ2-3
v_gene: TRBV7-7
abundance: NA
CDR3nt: TGTGCCAGCAGCCCCCCGCTTGAAGACTGGGACTTCTTAGGAGATACGCAGTATTTT
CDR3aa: CASSPPLEDWDFLGDTQYF

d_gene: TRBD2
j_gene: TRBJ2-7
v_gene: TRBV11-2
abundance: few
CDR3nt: TGTGCCAGCAGCTTACCCTCCGGCGGGAGGCCCTCCTACGAGCAGTACTTC
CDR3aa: CASSLPSGGRPSYEQYF

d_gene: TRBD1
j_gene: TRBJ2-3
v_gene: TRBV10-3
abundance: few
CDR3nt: TGTGCCATCAGTGAGTCAGGGACAGGGGAAACAGATACGCAGTATTTT
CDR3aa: CAISESGTGETDTQYF

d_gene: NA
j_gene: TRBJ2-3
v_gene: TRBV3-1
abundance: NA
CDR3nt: TGTGCCAGCAGCCAATTGGGGAATACGCAGTATTTT
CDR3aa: CASSQLGNTQYF

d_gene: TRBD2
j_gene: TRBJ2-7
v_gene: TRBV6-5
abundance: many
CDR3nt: TGTGCCAGCAGTTCGTGGGCTAGCGGCTCCTACGAGCAGTACTTC
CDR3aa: CASSSWASGSYEQYF

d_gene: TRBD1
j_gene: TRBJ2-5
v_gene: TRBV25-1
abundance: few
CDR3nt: TGTGCCAGCAGTGAAAGGGGACAGCTCCGGGAGACCCAGTACTTC
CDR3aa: CASSERGQLRETQYF

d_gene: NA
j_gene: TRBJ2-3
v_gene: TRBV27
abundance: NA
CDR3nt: TGTGCCAGCAGTTTCGAGGGTATGAGCACAGATACGCAGTATTTT
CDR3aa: CASSFEGMSTDTQYF

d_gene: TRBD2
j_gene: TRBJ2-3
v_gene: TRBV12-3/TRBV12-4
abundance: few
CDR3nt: TGTGCCAGCAGCTACAGAAGGACTAGCGGGAGAGATACGCAGTATTTT
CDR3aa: CASSYRRTSGRDTQYF

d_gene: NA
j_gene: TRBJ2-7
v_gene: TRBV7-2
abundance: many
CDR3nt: TGTGCCAGCAGCTTGCGACAGGGAGGGACCTACGAGCAGTACTTC
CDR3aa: CASSLRQGGTYEQYF

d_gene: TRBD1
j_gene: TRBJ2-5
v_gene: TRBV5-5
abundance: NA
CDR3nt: TGTGCCAGCAGCGAGCTGGGACAGGCTCAAGAGACCCAGTACTTC
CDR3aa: CASSELGQAQETQYF

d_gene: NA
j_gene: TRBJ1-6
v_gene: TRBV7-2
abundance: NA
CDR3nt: TGTGCCAGCAGCCCCACGAAGGCCTGGAGGAGTCTTCAGTCACCCCCCCACTTT
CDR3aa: CASSPTKAWRSLQSPPHF

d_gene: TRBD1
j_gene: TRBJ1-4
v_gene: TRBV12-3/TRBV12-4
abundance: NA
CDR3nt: TGTGCCAGCAGTTTAAGTCAGGGGGCGGGAAAACTGTTTTTT
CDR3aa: CASSLSQGAGKLFF

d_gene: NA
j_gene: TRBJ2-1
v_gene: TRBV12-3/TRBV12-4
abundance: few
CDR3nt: TGTGCCAGCAGTTTCGTGGGGGGAGGCAATGAGCAGTTCTTC
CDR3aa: CASSFVGGGNEQFF

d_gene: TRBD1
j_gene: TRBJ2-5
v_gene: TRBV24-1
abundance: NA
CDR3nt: TGTGCCACCAGTAATCCGACAGGGGAAGAGACCCAGTACTTC
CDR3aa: CATSNPTGEETQYF

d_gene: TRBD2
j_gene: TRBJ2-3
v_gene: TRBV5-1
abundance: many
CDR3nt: TGCGCCAGCAGCTTGTCTTTCGAGCGGGGCGAAGTTCCATCGGATACGCAGTATTTT
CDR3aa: CASSLSFERGEVPSDTQYF

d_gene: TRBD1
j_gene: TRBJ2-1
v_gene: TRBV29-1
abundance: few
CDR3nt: TGCAGCGCTGAACAGGGGAACAAGAACAATGAGCAGTTCTTC
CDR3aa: CSAEQGNKNNEQFF

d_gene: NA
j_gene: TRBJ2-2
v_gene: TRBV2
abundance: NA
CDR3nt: TGTGCCAGCAGTGAAGAAGGGAGACTACCCTCCGGGGAGCTGTTTTTT
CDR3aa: CASSEEGRLPSGELFF

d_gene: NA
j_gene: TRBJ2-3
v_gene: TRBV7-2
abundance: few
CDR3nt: TGTGCCAGCAGCCCTTCCCGGCTGGAAGATACGCAGTATTTT
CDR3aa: CASSPSRLEDTQYF

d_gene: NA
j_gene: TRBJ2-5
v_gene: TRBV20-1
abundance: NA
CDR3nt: TGCAGTGCGGATGAGGGGATTCAAGAGACCCAGTACTTC
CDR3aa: CSADEGIQETQYF

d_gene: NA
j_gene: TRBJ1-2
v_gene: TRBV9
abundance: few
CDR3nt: TGTGCCAGCACCCTAGACGGCGGAAACTATGGCTACACCTTC
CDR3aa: CASTLDGGNYGYTF

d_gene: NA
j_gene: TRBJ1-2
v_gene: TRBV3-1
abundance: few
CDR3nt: TGTGCCAGCAGCCAGATAGACAGAGGAGGCTACACCTTC
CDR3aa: CASSQIDRGGYTF

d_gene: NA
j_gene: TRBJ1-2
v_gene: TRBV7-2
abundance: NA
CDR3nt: TGTGCCAGCAGCCAGGGTTATGGCCACACCTTC
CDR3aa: CASSQGYGHTF

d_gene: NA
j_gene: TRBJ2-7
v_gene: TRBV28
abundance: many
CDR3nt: TGTGCCAGCAGTGTAGTCCTACATTCGGTATCCTACGAGCAGTACTTC
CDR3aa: CASSVVLHSVSYEQYF

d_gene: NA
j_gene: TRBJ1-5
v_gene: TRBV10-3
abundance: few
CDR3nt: TGTGCCATCAGGGGCAGGGATAGCAATCAGCCCCAGCATTTT
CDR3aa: CAIRGRDSNQPQHF

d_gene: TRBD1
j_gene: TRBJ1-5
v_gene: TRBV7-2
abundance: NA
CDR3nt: TGTGCCAGCAGCCTCTGGACAGGCAGGCAGCATTTT
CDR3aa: CASSLWTGRQHF